What follows are 21 T cell receptor beta chains derived from one specimen sequenced in a study of blood T cell repertoires in COVID-19. Profiling relied on immunoSEQ multiplex PCR, and the TCRdb table lists in-frame clones only, not all of them. The table lists roughly 280,000 clones, 86% of them singletons. Input material: peripheral blood. These receptors all come from a man between 35 and 55 years old with active or convalescent COVID-19.

The rearrangement joins TRBV14 to TRBJ1-1; 11 bases align to TRBD1. Trimming removed 3 bases from V and 10 bases from J; junction bases left unmatched: 4. The CDR3 has 13 residues. Germline V lookup: CDR1 SGHDN, CDR2 FVKESK. CDR3 amino acids: CASSQAGTGGAFF. As DNA, the CDR3 is TGTGCCAGCAGCCAGGCCGGGACAGGGGGAGCTTTCTTT.

In this sample, this clone turned up once. V is TRBV5-4 and J is TRBJ1-2; D might be TRBD1 (6 bases). Germline V lookup: CDR1 SGHNT, CDR2 YYREEE (reference sequence). Deletions cut 0 bases from V and 12 bases from J, with 12 bases between. This CDR3 spans 12 amino acids. The CDR3, as DNA: TGTGCCAGCAGCTTGGAGAACAGGGAAGACACCTTC. Translated: CASSLENREDTF.

The chain links TRBV20-1 to TRBJ1-4, with D unresolved. This CDR3 spans 11 amino acids. CDR1 is DFQATT and CDR2 is SNEGSKA in the germline V gene (reference sequence). Trimming pared 0 bases from V and 8 bases from J, leaving 4 bases between. CDR3 DNA: TGCAGTGCTAGAGATCGGGAAAAACTGTTTTTT. This translates into CSARDREKLFF.

The V and J genes are TRBV28 and TRBJ2-5; perhaps TRBD2 as D (7 bases). The CDR3 loop spans 15 amino acids. Germline V gene data show CDR1 as MDHEN and CDR2 as SYDVKM. V was pared by 5 bases and J by 1 base, with 14 bases between. In DNA, the CDR3 is TGTGCCAGCAGTCCGCCGAGGGGGGGCCAAGAGACCCAGTACTTC. Its translation: CASSPPRGGQETQYF.

In its sample, this clone was seen a few times. In nucleotides, the CDR3 is TGTGCCAGCAGCTTAGCGGGGAGGGCCCACGAGCAGTACTTC. This codes for CASSLAGRAHEQYF. The gene calls are TRBV5-8 and TRBJ2-7, with TRBD2 matching over 7 bases. The CDR3 contains 14 residues. The germline gives CDR1 SGHTS, CDR2 YDEGEE. V trimming: 2 bases; J trimming: 5 bases; junction bases outside the gene matches: 7.

This chain joins TRBV27 and TRBJ1-6; D gene uncertain. The CDR3 length is 12 residues. CDR1 and CDR2 from the germline V gene are MNHEY and SMNVEV (reference sequence). Trimming removed 4 bases at V and 10 bases at J, with 8 bases between. The CDR3 nucleotides are TGTGCCAGCAGTTCCCTCGGGTCACCCCTCCACTTT. Translated: CASSSLGSPLHF.

The gene calls are TRBV7-2 and TRBJ1-1, with TRBD1 matching over 10 bases. Germline V gene data show CDR1 as SGHTA and CDR2 as FQGNSA. The V and J ends lost 3 bases and 0 bases, in that order; junction bases with no gene match: 4. The length of the CDR3 is 16 residues. The CDR3 DNA reads as TGTGCCAGCAGCTTGACAGGGGGCAGGATGAACACTGAAGCTTTCTTT. Encoded protein: CASSLTGGRMNTEAFF.

This sequence joins TRBV2 and TRBJ1-5, with 10 bases matching TRBD1. V gave up 2 bases and J gave up 5 bases; unmatched junction bases: 12. This CDR3 is 18 amino acids long. Germline V CDR1 and CDR2: SNHLY, FYNNEI. Written as DNA, the CDR3 is TGTGCCAGCAGTGAAAGCCAGGGACAGGGGTATAGTGATCAGCCCCAGCATTTT. This gives the protein CASSESQGQGYSDQPQHF.

The CDR3 loop is CASSIDRSPLHF. CDR3 coding DNA: TGTGCCAGTAGTATAGACCGGTCACCCCTCCACTTT. The chain links TRBV19 to TRBJ1-6; D call uncertain. The CDR3 contains 12 residues. Trimming cost V 0 bases and J 10 bases, with 4 bases left between them. Per germline, CDR1 LNHDA and CDR2 SQIVND (reference sequence).

The chain carries TRBV18 and TRBJ1-5, with 7 bases aligning to TRBD1. The V gene end was trimmed by 8 bases and the J gene end by 5 bases; junction bases not matched to a gene: 6. CDR3 length: 13 residues. Per germline, CDR1 KGHSH and CDR2 LQKENI. CDR3 DNA sequence: TGTGCCAGCCGGGGACAGAGAGATCAGCCCCAGCATTTT. This codes for CASRGQRDQPQHF.

This chain links TRBV18 with TRBJ1-3, with unresolved D. Looked up from germline, CDR1 is KGHSH and CDR2 is LQKENI. The V gene lost 1 base and the J gene lost 2 bases, with 12 bases spanning the gap. The CDR3 length is 16 residues. DNA of the CDR3: TGTGCCAGCTCACCACTCGGGGTATCGGCTGGAAACACCATATATTTT. Residues: CASSPLGVSAGNTIYF.

In its sample, this clone was seen once. The V call is TRBV7-9, the J call TRBJ1-4; D call uncertain. V was pared by 4 bases and J by 8 bases, with 11 bases between. The CDR3 totals 13 residues. Germline CDR1 reads SEHNR; CDR2 reads FQNEAQ (reference sequence). The CDR3 DNA reads TGTGCCAGCAGCTACGGTTCCGGGGAAAAACTGTTTTTT. This sequence encodes CASSYGSGEKLFF.

The V gene is TRBV9, the J gene TRBJ2-7; 12 nucleotides agree with TRBD2. V was clipped by 3 bases and J by 2 bases; unmatched bases: 3. CDR1 is SGDLS and CDR2 is YYNGEE in the germline V gene. The CDR3 is 15 amino acids. This CDR3 is CASSATSGGPYEQYF. The DNA of the CDR3 is TGTGCCAGCAGCGCAACTAGCGGGGGGCCCTACGAGCAGTACTTC.

CDR3 loop: CASLAGGTNEKLFF. The CDR3 DNA reads as TGTGCCAGTTTGGCGGGTGGAACTAATGAAAAACTGTTTTTT. The chain has TRBV6-5 and TRBJ1-4; D gene uncertain. The germline V gene encodes CDR1 MNHEY and CDR2 SVGAGI. This CDR3 comprises 14 residues. The V gene lost 9 bases and the J gene lost 1 base, with 12 bases spanning the gap.

The CDR3 loop is CAIRQGANNEQFF. For the CDR3, the DNA is TGTGCCATCCGACAGGGGGCGAACAATGAGCAGTTCTTC. V and J are TRBV10-3 and TRBJ2-1, with 10 bases lining up with TRBD1. V lost 8 bases and J lost 5; bases outside the gene matches: 3. Germline V gene data show CDR1 as ENHRY and CDR2 as SYGVKD. The CDR3 is made up of 13 amino acids.

The gene calls are TRBV7-2 and TRBJ1-2, with D possibly TRBD1 on 5 matching bases. V was clipped by 1 base and J by 4 bases, with 7 bases between them. The CDR3 runs 13 residues. CDR1 is SGHTA, CDR2 FQGNSA, per germline. CDR3 sequence reads: CASSLDRTYGYTF. In nucleotides, the CDR3 is TGTGCCAGCAGCTTAGACAGGACCTATGGCTACACCTTC.

The chain combines TRBV4-2 with TRBJ2-5, with TRBD2 matching 13 bases. This CDR3 is built from 17 residues. V was pared by 1 base and J by 6 bases, with 8 bases of the junction left unmatched. Germline V gene data show CDR1 as LGHNA and CDR2 as YNFKEQ. The CDR3 here is CASSQAGGLAGLKTQYF. The DNA for the CDR3 is TGTGCCAGCAGCCAAGCTGGGGGACTAGCGGGGTTAAAGACCCAGTACTTC.

The chain recombines TRBV7-2 with TRBJ1-2; D is unclear. With 4 bases removed from V and 4 bases from J, the gap between germline ends came to 10 bases. This CDR3 is 13 amino acids long. Per the germline V gene, CDR1 is SGHTA and CDR2 is FQGNSA. CDR3 amino acids: CASSSTRVYGYTF. CDR3 DNA: TGTGCCAGCAGCTCTACTAGGGTCTATGGCTACACCTTC.

The genes are TRBV6-5 and TRBJ2-3, with 7 bases matching TRBD2. V trimming: 7 bases; J trimming: 2 bases; junction bases outside the gene matches: 9. This CDR3 region has 15 residues. Looked up from germline, CDR1 is MNHEY and CDR2 is SVGAGI. CDR3 protein: CASKPRDYHTDTQYF. DNA for the CDR3: TGTGCCAGCAAGCCCCGGGACTACCACACAGATACGCAGTATTTT.

The rearrangement uses TRBV27 and TRBJ2-1; D gene ambiguous. The CDR3 consists of 16 residues. Trimming took 6 bases from V and 0 from J, leaving 15 bases between them. The germline V gene encodes CDR1 MNHEY and CDR2 SMNVEV (reference sequence). CDR3 bases: TGTGCCAGCAGCCCTCCCGGAGCTGCCTCCTACAATGAGCAGTTCTTC. Its protein is CASSPPGAASYNEQFF.

This clone was seen many times. This sequence joins TRBV12-3 or TRBV12-4 and TRBJ2-7; tentative D call: TRBD2 (5 bases). With 3 bases removed from V and 3 bases from J, the gap between germline ends came to 9 bases. The CDR3 spans 13 residues. CDR3 amino acids: CASSLYEGYEQYF. The CDR3 bases are TGTGCCAGCAGTTTGTACGAGGGCTACGAGCAGTACTTC.